This T cell receptor beta chain emerged from a study of early T cells in non-severe SARS-CoV-2 infection listed by TCRdb under 2021. Context from the whole study: Because TCR sequencing relied on bulk RNA taken from unsorted whole blood, pairing of alpha and beta chains was not possible. On the study overall, not on this receptor specifically: VDJdb matching was skewed toward anti-spike CD8 responses and likely underestimated virus-specific expansions by missing private and CD4 specificities.

This clonotype showed up many times. Its antigen is currently not known. Base quality data are lacking; no much larger clone is found one base away. This was a case-control study nested in a cohort of healthcare workers in London, UK, who had nasopharyngeal swab PCR tests and blood samples taken every week. Healthcare workers were recruited between 23 and 31 March 2020, during the week of the UK lockdown, and were followed weekly for up to roughly 16 weeks. Library generation was performed with 5' RACE. TCRdb names NextSeq 500 as the instrument used. In the TCR library protocol, unique molecular identifiers were attached to individual cDNA molecules to correct for PCR bias and sequencing error. Sequencing covered both TCR alpha and beta chains, and within each sample the abundances of alpha and beta sequences were tightly co-correlated. Regarding the original processing steps: Decombinator V4 was used to annotate TCR sequences for V gene, J gene and CDR3. TCRs were defined as expanded if a significant change between any two time points was detected under a Poisson model with p below 0.0001. TCR abundances were normalised to the total number of TCRs sequenced per sample and were expressed as counts per million. TRAV1-2 paired with TRAJ12, TRAJ20 or TRAJ33 defined MAIT TCRs, while TRAV10 paired with TRAJ18 defined iNKT TCRs. VDJdb, accessed 1 November 2021, was searched for CMV, EBV and SARS-CoV-2 annotated TCRs, with TCRs annotated for multiple antigens excluded. TCRdb trimmed the raw reads at Q25, called clones with MiXCR and kept productive beta chains. Under each unique CDR3 protein, matching rows form one entry showing the most common genes and DNA. The V and J calls were not made by the authors but by TCRdb's processing. This sample holds more than 80,000 distinct CDR3 sequences; about an eighth were observed only once. Around 7% of the sample is in the top ten clones.

Trimming costs V 5 bases and J 0 bases, and their ends lie 11 bases apart. From the cysteine through the phenylalanine, the CDR3 covers 15 amino acids. Of all the DNA, just the CDR3 is kept, 45 bases in frame from base 1. For CDR1 and CDR2, the germline V gene (reference sequence) lists SSHAT and FNYEAQ. This TCR derives from an adult who was a healthcare worker with PCR-confirmed SARS-CoV-2 infection or an uninfected control (not recorded which). The specimen sequenced was whole blood. The chain links TRBV7-7 with TRBJ1-3; the D segment cannot be called with confidence. The CDR3 amino acid sequence is: CASSIGLSSGNTIYF. The sequenced DNA is TGTGCCAGCAGCATTGGCCTGTCCTCTGGAAACACCATATATTTT. This CDR3, with the reference TRBV7-7 and TRBJ1-3 proteins standing in past its ends, gives the full variable domain GAGVSQSPRYKVTKRGQDVTLRCDPISSHATLYWYQQALGQGPEFLTYFNYEAQPDKSGLPSDRFSAERPEGSISTLTIQRTEQRDSAMYRCASSIGLSSGNTIYFGEGSWLTVV.